The present TCR beta chain was sequenced within a study of neurological immune-mediated disorders (dated by TCRdb to the late 2010s). Regarding the research as a whole: Peripheral blood TCR-beta repertoires from HTLV-I-associated myelopathy (HAM/TSP) patients, multiple sclerosis patients and healthy controls were compared by UMI-based sequencing. The roughly 100 TCR-beta libraries included longitudinal samples, technical triplicates and paired sorted CD4+ and CD8+ T-cell subsets alongside PBMC samples. The cohort comprised about 68 subjects: 15 or so HAM/TSP patients, some 34 multiple sclerosis patients and some 20 healthy controls. Longitudinal HAM/TSP and healthy donors had 3 time-points each (3-40 month intervals).

cDNA synthesis used template-switch 5'RACE with a primer carrying a 10-nucleotide random unique molecular identifier tagging each TCR transcript. Every sequencing run covered 15-18 subjects and yielded more than 170 million TCR-beta sequences. Total RNA was extracted with the RNeasy kit. Using the KAPA Real-time Library Amplification kit, TCR-beta VDJ regions were amplified with primers for the TCR constant region and the 5'RACE anchor. Sample indexes and Illumina adaptors were added in a first PCR, after which library yield was increased in a second PCR. After Ampure bead purification, the roughly 650 bp TCR product was size-selected on a 2% E-gel SizeSelection system. Before pooling, library quality was assessed on a Bioanalyzer, concentration was determined with Qubit, and library quantification was performed with the Kapa Library Quantification kit. Paired-end 2 x 150 bp sequencing of the libraries was performed on an Illumina HiSeq 2500. To increase sequence diversity, roughly 24-32% phiX was spiked into each library pool. Per the source publication's procedure: The UMI-based MiGEC pipeline processed quality-filtered reads and removed over 90% of raw TCR sequences during error correction. VDJ genes were aligned to IMGT germline references, and clonotypes were defined by unique CDR3 amino acid sequence plus V-J genes. VDJtools evaluated clonal expansion, Shannon diversity and CDR3 relatedness (CalcPairwiseDistances, ClusterSamples); CLCbio workbench built phylogenetic trees. Clones with at least 8 unique UMIs were defined as expanded, with this threshold being based on coefficient-of-variation modelling across technical triplicates. The public reads were quality trimmed at Q25 with fastp and then assembled into clones with MiXCR by TCRdb, keeping productive beta chains. For every CDR3 protein sequence, its rows merge into one entry that carries the most common genes and DNA. Clone size and V and J calls follow TCRdb, not the original study. The sample contains some 49,000 distinct CDR3 sequences, less than 12% of them found a single time. 1.6% of the sample rests with the top ten.

This specimen's time point label, interpreted: longitudinal time-point 1 (baseline). Healthy controls were blood bank volunteers in Maryland, USA. For the unsorted PBMC libraries, 2 million PBMCs were stored in RNAlater at -80 degrees C until RNA extraction and were used to generate the libraries. Peripheral blood was subjected to Ficoll-Hypaque density gradient centrifugation to isolate PBMCs, which were then cryopreserved in liquid nitrogen. Study-level results and caveats: TCR clonal expansion was highest in HAM/TSP patients and lowest in MS patients, with MS patients falling below even healthy controls. No identical CDR3 amino acid sequences were shared among expanded clones across subjects, suggesting private TCR-beta repertoires in all groups.

The germline V gene yields MGHRA for CDR1 and YSYEKL for CDR2. V drops 0 bases and J drops 4 bases, leaving 12 bases in between. Reading from cysteine to phenylalanine, the CDR3 counts 15 amino acids. Only CDR3 DNA remains: 45 bases, in frame from the first base. Only a few counts were recorded for this clonotype. It lacks a known antigen. The input lacks base qualities; no much larger clone sits a single base away. This sequence originates from a middle-aged woman in good health. Sequencing was performed on PBMCs. Here the chain combines TRBV4-1 and TRBJ2-5, with the D call perhaps TRBD1 or TRBD2, each one matching 5 bases. The DNA is TGCGCCAGCAGCCAAGACGGGGACCTGGGAGAGACCCAGTACTTC. Its translation is CASSQDGDLGETQYF.